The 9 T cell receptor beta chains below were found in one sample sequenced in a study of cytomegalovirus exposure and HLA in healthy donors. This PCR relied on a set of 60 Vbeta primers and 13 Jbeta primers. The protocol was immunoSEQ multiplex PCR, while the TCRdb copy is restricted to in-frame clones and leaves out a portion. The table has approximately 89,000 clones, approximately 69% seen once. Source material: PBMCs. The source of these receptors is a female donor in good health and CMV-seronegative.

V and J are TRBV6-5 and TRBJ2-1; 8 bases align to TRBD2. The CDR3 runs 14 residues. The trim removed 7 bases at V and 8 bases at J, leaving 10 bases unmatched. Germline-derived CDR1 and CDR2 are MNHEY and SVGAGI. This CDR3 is CASKMGLEVDEQFF. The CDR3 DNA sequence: TGTGCCAGCAAAATGGGACTAGAGGTGGATGAGCAGTTCTTC.

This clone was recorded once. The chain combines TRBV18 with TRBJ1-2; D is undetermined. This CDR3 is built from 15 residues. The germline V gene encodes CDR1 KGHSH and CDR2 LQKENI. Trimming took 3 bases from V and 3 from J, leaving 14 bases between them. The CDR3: CASSPKSSSDYGYTF. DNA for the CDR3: TGTGCCAGCTCACCGAAATCCAGCAGCGACTATGGCTACACCTTC.

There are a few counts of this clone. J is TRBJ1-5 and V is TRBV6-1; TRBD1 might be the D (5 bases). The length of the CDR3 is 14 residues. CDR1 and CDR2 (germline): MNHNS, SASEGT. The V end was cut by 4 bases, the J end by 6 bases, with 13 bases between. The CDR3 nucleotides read TGTGCCAGCAGTGGGGGCCTGGGCCGTCAGCCCCAGCATTTT. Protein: CASSGGLGRQPQHF.

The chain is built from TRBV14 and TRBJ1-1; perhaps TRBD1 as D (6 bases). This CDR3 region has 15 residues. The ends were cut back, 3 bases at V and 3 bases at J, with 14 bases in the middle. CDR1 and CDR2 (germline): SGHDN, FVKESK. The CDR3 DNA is TGTGCCAGCAGCCATCTTGGGGGCACAGACACTGAAGCTTTCTTT. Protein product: CASSHLGGTDTEAFF. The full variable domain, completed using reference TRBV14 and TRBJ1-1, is EAGVTQFPSHSVIEKGQTVTLRCDPISGHDNLYWYRRVMGKEIKFLLHFVKESKQDESGMPNNRFLAERTGGTYSTLKVQPAELEDSGVYFCASSHLGGTDTEAFFGQGTRLTVV.

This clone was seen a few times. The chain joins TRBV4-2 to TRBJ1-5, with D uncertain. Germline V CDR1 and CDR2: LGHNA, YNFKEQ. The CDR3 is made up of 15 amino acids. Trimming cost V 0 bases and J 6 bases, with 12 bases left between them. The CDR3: CASSQDGEFSQPQHF. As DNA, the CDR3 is TGTGCCAGCAGCCAAGATGGGGAGTTCTCTCAGCCCCAGCATTTT.

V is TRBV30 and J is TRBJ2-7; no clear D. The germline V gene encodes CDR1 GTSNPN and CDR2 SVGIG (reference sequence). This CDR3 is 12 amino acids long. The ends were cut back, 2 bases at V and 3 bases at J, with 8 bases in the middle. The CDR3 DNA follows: TGTGCCTGGAGTAATGGCCTCTACGAGCAGTACTTC. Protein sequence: CAWSNGLYEQYF.

CDR3 sequence (DNA): TGTGCCAGCAGCTTAGCGAGGGCTAGCGGGGGAGATACGCAGTATTTT. Translating it yields CASSLARASGGDTQYF. V is TRBV7-6 and J is TRBJ2-3, with 10 bases aligning to TRBD2. In germline, CDR1 is SGHVS, CDR2 FNYEAQ. J lost 5 bases, V lost 0 bases, and 5 bases had no gene match. There are 16 residues in the CDR3.

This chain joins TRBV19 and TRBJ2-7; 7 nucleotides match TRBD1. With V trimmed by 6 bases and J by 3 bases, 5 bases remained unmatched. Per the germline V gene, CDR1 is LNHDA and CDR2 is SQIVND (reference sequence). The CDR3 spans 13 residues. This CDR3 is CASRPGQLYEQYF. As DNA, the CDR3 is TGTGCCAGTAGACCGGGACAGCTCTACGAGCAGTACTTC.

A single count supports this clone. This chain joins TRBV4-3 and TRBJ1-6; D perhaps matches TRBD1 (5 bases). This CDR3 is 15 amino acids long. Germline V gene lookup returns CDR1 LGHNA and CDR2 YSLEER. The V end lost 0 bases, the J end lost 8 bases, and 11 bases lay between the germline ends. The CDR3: CASSQENRPDSPLHF. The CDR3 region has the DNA TGCGCCAGCAGCCAAGAGAACAGGCCGGATTCACCCCTCCACTTT.